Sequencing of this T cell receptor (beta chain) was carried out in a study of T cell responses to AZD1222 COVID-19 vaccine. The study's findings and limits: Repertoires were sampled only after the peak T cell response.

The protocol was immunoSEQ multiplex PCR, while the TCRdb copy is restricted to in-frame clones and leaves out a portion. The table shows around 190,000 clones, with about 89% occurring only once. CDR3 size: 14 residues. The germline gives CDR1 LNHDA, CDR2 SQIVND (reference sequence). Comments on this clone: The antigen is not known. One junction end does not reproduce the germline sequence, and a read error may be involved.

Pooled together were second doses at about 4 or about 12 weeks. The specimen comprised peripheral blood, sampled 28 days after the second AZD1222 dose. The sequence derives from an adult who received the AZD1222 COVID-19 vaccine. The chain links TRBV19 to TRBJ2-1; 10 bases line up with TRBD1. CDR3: CASSIGTGGPGRVF. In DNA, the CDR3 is TGTGCCAGTAGTATAGGGACAGGGGGACCGGGACGGGTCTTC.